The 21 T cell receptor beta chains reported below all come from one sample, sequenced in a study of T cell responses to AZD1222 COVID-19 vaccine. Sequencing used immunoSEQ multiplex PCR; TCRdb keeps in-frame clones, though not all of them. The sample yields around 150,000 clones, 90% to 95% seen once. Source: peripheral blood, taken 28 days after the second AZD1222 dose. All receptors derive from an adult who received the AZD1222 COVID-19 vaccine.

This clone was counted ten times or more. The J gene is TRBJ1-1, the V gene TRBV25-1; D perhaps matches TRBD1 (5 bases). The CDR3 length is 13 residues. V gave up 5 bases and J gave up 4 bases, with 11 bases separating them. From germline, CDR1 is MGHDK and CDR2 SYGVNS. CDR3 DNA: TGTGCCAGCAGTCCCCTGGGGGGCACTGAAGCTTTCTTT. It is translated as CASSPLGGTEAFF. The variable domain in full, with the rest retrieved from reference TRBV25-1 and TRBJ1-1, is EADIYQTPRYLVIGTGKKITLECSQTMGHDKMYWYQQDPGMELHLIHYSYGVNSTEKGDLSSESTVSRIRTEHFPLTLESARPSHTSQYLCASSPLGGTEAFFGQGTRLTVV.

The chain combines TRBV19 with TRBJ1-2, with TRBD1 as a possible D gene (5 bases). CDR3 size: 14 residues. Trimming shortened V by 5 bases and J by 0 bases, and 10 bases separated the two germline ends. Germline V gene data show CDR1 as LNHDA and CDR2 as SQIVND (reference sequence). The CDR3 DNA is TGTGCCAGTAGTCGGGGCAGTTCTAACTATGGCTACACCTTC. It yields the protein CASSRGSSNYGYTF.

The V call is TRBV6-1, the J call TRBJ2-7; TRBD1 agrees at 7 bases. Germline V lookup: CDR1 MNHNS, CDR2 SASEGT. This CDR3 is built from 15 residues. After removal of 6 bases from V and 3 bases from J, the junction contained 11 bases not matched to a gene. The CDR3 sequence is CASSWAGTANYEQYF. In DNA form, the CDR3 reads TGTGCCAGCAGCTGGGCCGGGACAGCGAACTACGAGCAGTACTTC.

In DNA, the CDR3 is TGTGCCAGCAGCCCCAGCACAGATACGCAGTATTTT. Its protein is CASSPSTDTQYF. This chain links TRBV9 with TRBJ2-3; no clear D. The length of the CDR3 is 12 residues. CDR1 and CDR2 from the germline V gene are SGDLS and YYNGEE. V was shortened by 4 bases and J by 0 bases, with 3 bases between the two germline ends.

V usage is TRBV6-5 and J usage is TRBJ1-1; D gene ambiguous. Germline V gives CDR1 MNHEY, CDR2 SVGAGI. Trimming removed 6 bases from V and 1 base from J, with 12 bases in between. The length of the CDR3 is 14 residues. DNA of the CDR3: TGTGCCAGCAGCTCTTTAAATTGGAACACTGAAGCTTTCTTT. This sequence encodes CASSSLNWNTEAFF.

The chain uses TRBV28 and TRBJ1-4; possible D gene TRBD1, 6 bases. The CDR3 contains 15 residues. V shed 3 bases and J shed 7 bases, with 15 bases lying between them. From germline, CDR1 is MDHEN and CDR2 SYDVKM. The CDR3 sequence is CASSFGGARGEKLFF. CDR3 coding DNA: TGTGCCAGCAGTTTTGGGGGGGCGAGGGGTGAAAAACTGTTTTTT.

CDR3 bases: TGTGCCAGCAGCTTATTGGTGTCAGCCTACGAGCAGTACTTC. Translation: CASSLLVSAYEQYF. The chain is built from TRBV7-8 and TRBJ2-7; D gene unclear. The ends were cut back, 2 bases at V and 2 bases at J, with 10 bases in the middle. The germline CDR1 and CDR2 sequences are SGHVS and FQNEAQ. The CDR3 is 14 residues long.

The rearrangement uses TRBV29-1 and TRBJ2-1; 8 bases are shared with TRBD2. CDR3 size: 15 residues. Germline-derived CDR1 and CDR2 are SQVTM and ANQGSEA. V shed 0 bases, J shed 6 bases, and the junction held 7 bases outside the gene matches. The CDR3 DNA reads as TGCAGCGTTGAAGATTTTTGGACTAGCAGCAATGAGCAGTTCTTC. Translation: CSVEDFWTSSNEQFF.

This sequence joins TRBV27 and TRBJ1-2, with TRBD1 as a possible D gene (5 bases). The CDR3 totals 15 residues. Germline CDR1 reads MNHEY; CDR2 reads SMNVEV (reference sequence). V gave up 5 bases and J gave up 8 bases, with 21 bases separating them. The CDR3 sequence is CASSIWGEGRRGYTF. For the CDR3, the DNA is TGTGCCAGCAGTATATGGGGGGAAGGGCGGCGGGGCTACACCTTC.

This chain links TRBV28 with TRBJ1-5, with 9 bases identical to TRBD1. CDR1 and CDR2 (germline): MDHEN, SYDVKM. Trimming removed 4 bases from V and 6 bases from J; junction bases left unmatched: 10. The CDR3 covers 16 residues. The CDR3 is CASSWGIDRGSQPQHF. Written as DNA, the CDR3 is TGTGCCAGCAGTTGGGGGATAGACAGGGGGAGTCAGCCCCAGCATTTT. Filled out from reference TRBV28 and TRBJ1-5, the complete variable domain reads DVKVTQSSRYLVKRTGEKVFLECVQDMDHENMFWYRQDPGLGLRLIYFSYDVKMKEKGDIPEGYSVSREKKERFSLILESASTNQTSMYLCASSWGIDRGSQPQHFGDGTRLSIL.

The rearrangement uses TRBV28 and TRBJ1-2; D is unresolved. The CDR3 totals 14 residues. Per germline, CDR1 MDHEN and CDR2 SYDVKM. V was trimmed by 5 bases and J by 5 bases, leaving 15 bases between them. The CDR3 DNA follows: TGTGCCAGCAGTCCGCCCACGGGGTTATATGGCTACACCTTC. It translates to CASSPPTGLYGYTF.

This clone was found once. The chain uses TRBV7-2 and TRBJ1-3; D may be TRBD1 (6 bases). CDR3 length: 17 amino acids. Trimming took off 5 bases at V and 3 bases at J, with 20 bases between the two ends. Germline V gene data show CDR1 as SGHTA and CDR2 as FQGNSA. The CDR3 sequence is CASSVNPPGAGGNTIYF. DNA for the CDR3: TGTGCCAGCAGCGTTAACCCTCCGGGGGCTGGTGGAAACACCATATATTTT.

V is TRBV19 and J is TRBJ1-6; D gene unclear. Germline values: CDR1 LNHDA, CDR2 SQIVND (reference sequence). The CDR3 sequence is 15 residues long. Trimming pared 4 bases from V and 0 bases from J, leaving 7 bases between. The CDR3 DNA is TGTGCCAGTAGTACGTTTTCCTCCTATAATTCACCCCTCCACTTT. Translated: CASSTFSSYNSPLHF.

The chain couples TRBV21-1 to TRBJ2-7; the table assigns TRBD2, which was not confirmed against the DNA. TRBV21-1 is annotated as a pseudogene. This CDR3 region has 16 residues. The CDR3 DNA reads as TGTGCCAGCAGCAAAGCCCCTAGCGGGAGCTCCTACGAGCAGTACTTC. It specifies CASSKAPSGSSYEQYF.

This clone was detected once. CDR3 protein: CASSFPETGSGELFF. The CDR3 nucleotides are TGTGCCAGTAGTTTCCCAGAGACAGGGTCCGGGGAGCTGTTTTTT. The rearrangement uses TRBV19 and TRBJ2-2, with 7 bases matching TRBD1. This CDR3 spans 15 amino acids. The germline V gene encodes CDR1 LNHDA and CDR2 SQIVND (reference sequence). After removal of 5 bases from V and 6 bases from J, the junction contained 9 bases not matched to a gene.

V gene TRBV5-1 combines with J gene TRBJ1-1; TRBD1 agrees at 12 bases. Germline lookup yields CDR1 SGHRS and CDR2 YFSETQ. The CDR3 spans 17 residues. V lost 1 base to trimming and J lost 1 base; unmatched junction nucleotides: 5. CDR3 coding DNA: TGCGCCAGCAGCTTGTGGGACAGGGGGCTTCAGAACACTGAAGCTTTCTTT. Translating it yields CASSLWDRGLQNTEAFF.

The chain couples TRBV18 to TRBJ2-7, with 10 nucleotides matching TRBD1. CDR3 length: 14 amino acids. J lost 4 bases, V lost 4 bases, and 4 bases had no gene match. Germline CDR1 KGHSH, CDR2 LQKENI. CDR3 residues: CASSLLDRGYEQYF. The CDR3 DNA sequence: TGTGCCAGCTCACTCCTGGACAGGGGGTACGAGCAGTACTTC.

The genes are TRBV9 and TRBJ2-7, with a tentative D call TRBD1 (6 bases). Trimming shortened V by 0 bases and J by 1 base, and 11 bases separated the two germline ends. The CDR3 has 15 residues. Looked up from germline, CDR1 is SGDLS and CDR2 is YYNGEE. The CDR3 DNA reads TGTGCCAGCAGCGTAGGGGTGGGGGCATCCTACGAGCAGTACTTC. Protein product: CASSVGVGASYEQYF.

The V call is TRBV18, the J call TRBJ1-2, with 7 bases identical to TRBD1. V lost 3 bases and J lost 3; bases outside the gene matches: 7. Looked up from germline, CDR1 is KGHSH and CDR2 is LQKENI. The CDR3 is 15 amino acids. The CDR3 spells CASSPKTGMYYGYTF. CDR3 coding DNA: TGTGCCAGCTCACCCAAGACAGGGATGTACTATGGCTACACCTTC.

This CDR3 reads CASSVAQGAYEQYF. The CDR3 DNA sequence: TGTGCCAGCAGCGTAGCTCAGGGGGCCTACGAGCAGTACTTC. The chain couples TRBV9 to TRBJ2-7; 7 positions agree with TRBD1. V dropped 0 bases and J dropped 2; count of bases not matched to a gene: 2. This CDR3 region has 14 residues. Germline values: CDR1 SGDLS, CDR2 YYNGEE.

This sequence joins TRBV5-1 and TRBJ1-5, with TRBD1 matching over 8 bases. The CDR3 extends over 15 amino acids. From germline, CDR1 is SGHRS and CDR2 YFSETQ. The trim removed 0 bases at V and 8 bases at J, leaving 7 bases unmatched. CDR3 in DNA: TGCGCCAGCAGCTTGGTTCCAGGGGGCTCTAAGCCCCAGCATTTT. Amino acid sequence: CASSLVPGGSKPQHF. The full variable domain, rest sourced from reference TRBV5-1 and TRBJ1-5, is KAGVTQTPRYLIKTRGQQVTLSCSPISGHRSVSWYQQTPGQGLQFLFEYFSETQRNKGNFPGRFSGRQFSNSRSEMNVSTLELGDSALYLCASSLVPGGSKPQHFGDGTRLSIL.